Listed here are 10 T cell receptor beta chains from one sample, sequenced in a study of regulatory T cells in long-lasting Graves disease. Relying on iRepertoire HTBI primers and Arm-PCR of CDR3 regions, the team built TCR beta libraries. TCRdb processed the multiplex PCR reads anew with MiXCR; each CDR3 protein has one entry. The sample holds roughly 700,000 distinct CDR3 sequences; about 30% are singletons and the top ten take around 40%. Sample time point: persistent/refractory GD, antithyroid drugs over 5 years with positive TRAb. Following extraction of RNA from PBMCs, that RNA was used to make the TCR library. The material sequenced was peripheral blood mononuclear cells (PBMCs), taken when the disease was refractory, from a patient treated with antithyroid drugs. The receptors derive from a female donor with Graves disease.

CDR3 residues: CATSRAGLGSQETQYF. The CDR3 nucleotides are TGTGCCACCAGCAGAGCCGGGCTCGGGAGTCAAGAGACCCAGTACTTC. This sequence joins TRBV15 and TRBJ2-5, with D possibly matching TRBD2 (6 bases). This CDR3 spans 16 amino acids. Between the trimmed V and J ends, which lost 1 base and 2 bases, there was a span of 14 bases. Germline V gene sequence: CDR1 LNHNV, CDR2 YYDKDF (reference sequence).

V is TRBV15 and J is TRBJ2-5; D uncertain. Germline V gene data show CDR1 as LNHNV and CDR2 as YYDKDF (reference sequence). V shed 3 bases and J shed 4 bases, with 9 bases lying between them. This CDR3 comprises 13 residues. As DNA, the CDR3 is TGTGCCACCAGCAGTGATCTTCGAGAGACCCAGTACTTC. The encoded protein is CATSSDLRETQYF.

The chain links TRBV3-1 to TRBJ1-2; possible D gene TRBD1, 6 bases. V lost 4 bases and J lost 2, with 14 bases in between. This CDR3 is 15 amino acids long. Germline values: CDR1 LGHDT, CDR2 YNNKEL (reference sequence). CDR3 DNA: TGTGCCAGCAGCCCTACCAAACAGGGAAACTATGGCTACACCTTC. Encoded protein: CASSPTKQGNYGYTF.

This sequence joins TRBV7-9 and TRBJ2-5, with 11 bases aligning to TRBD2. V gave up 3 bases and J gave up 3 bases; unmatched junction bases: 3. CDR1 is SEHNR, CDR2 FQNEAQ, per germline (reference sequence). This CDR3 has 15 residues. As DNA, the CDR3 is TGTGCCAGCAGCTTCATACTAGCGGGAGAAGAGACCCAGTACTTC. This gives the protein CASSFILAGEETQYF.

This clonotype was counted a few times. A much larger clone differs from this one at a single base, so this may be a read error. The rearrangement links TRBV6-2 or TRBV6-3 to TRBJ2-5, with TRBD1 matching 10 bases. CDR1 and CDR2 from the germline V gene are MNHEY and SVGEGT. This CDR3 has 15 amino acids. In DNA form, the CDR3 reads TGTCCCAGCAGTTACCCCGGACAGGGGGTAGAGACCCAGTACTTC. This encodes CPSSYPGQGVETQYF.

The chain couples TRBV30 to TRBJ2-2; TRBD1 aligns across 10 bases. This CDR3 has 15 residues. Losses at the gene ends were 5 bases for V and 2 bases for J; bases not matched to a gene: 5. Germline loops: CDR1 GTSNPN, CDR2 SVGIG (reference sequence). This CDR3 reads CAWDRGRKNTGELFF. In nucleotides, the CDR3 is TGTGCCTGGGACAGGGGGCGCAAAAACACCGGGGAGCTGTTTTTT.

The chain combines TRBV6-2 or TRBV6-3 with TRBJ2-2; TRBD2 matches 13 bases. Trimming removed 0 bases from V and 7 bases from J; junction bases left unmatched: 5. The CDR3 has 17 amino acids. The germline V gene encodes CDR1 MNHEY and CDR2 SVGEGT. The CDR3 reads CASSYSAGLAGIGELFF. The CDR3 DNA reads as TGTGCCAGCAGTTACTCGGCGGGACTAGCGGGAATCGGGGAGCTGTTTTTT.

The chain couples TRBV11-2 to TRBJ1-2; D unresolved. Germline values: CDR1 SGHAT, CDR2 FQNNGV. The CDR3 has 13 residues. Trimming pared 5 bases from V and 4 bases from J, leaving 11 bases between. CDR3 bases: TGTGCCAGCAGCGAGGACCTTCGCTATGGCTACACCTTC. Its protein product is CASSEDLRYGYTF.

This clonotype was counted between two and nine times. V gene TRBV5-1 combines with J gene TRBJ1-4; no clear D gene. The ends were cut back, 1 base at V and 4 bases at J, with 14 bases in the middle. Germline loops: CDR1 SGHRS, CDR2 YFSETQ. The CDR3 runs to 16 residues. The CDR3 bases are TGCGCCAGCAGCTTGAACGTTTACGGAAGTAATGAAAAACTGTTTTTT. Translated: CASSLNVYGSNEKLFF.

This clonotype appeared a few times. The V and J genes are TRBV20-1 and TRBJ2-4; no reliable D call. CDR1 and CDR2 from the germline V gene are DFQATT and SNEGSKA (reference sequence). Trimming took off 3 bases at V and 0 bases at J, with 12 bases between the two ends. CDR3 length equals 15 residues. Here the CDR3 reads CSARRQSLAKNIQYF. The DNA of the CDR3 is TGCAGTGCTAGGAGGCAGTCTCTAGCCAAAAACATTCAGTACTTC.